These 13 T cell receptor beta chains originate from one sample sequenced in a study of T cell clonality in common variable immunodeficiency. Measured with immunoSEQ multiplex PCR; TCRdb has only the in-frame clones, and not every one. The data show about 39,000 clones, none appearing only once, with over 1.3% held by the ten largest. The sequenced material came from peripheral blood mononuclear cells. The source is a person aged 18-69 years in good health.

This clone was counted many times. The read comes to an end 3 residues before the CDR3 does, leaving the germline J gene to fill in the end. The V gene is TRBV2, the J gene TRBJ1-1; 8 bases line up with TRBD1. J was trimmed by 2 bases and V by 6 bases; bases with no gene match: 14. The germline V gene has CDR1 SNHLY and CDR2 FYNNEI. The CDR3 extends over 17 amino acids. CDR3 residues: CASSARLGQGANTEAFF. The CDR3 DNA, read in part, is TGTGCCAGCAGCGCTCGCTTAGGGCAGGGGGCAAACACTGAA.

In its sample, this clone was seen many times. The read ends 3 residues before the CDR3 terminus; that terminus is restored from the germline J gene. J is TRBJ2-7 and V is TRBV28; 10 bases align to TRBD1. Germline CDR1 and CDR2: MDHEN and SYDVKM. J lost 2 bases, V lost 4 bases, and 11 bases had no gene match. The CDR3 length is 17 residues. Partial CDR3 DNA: TGTGCCAGCAGTTCACCCCTGGGGGGGACAGGGGCCTACGAG. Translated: CASSSPLGGTGAYE. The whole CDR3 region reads CASSSPLGGTGAYEQYF. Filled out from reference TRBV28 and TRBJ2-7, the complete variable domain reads DVKVTQSSRYLVKRTGEKVFLECVQDMDHENMFWYRQDPGLGLRLIYFSYDVKMKEKGDIPEGYSVSREKKERFSLILESASTNQTSMYLCASSSPLGGTGAYEQYFGPGTRLTVT.

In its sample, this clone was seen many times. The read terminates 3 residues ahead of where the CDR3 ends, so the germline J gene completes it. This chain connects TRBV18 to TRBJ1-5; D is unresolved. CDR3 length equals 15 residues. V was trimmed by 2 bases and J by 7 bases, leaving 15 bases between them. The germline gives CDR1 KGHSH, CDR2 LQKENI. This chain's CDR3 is CASSPSAVGGQPQHF. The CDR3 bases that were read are TGTGCCAGCTCACCATCGGCCGTAGGCGGGCAGCCC.

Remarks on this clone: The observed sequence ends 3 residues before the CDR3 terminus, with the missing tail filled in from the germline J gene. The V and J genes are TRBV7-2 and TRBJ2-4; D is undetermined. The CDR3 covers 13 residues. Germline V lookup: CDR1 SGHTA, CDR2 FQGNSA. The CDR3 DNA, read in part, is TGTGCCAGCAGCTTAGAAATTCAGGCTGGT. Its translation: CASSLEIQAG. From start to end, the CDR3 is CASSLEIQAGQYF.

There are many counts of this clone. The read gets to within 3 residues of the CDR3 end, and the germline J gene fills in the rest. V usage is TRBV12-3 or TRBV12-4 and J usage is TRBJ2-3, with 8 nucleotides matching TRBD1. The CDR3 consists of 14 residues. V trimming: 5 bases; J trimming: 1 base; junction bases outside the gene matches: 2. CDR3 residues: CASSTTGGTDTQYF. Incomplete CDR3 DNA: TGTGCCAGCAGTACGACAGGGGGCACAGATACG.

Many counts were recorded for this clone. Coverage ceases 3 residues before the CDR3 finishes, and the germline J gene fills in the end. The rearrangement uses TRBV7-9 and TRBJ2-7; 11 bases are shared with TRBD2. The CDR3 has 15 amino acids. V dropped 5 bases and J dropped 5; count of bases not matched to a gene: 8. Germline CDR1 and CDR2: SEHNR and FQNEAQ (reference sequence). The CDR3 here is CASSPTSGRTDEQYF. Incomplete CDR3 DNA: TGTGCCAGCAGCCCCACTAGCGGGAGAACCGACGAG.

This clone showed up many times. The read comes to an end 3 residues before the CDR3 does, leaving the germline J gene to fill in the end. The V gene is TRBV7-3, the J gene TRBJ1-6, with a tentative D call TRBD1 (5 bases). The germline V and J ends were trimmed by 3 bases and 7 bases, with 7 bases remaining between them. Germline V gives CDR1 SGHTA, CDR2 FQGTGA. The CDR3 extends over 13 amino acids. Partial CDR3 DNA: TGTGCCAGCAGCTTTGAGGGGAATTCACCC. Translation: CASSFEGNSP. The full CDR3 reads CASSFEGNSPLHF.

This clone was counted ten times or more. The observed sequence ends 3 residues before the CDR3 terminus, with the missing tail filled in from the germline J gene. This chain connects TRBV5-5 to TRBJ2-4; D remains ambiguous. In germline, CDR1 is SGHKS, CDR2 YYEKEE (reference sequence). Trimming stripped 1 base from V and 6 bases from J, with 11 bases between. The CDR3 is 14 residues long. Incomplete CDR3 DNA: TGTGCCAGCAGCTTGACTGGGCATGGAAACATT. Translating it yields CASSLTGHGNI. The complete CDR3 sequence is CASSLTGHGNIQYF.

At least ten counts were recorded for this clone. CDR3 in amino acids: CASSPRTGELFF. Partial CDR3 DNA: TGTGCCAGTTCTCCTCGTACCGGGGAG. The chain uses TRBV11-3 and TRBJ2-2; the D is unclear. The missing CDR3 end, 3 residues past where the read stops, is filled in from the germline J gene. The CDR3 contains 12 residues. With 9 bases removed from V and 5 bases from J, the gap between germline ends came to 10 bases. Germline CDR1 SGHNT, CDR2 YENEEA.

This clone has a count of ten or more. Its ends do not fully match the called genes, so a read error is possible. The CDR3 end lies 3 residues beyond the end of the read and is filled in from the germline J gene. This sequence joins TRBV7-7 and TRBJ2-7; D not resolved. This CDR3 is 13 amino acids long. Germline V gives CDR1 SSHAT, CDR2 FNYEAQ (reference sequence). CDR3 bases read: TGTGCTAGCAGCTTATCGCAGACCTACGAG. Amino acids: CASSLSQTYE. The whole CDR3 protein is CASSLSQTYEQYF.

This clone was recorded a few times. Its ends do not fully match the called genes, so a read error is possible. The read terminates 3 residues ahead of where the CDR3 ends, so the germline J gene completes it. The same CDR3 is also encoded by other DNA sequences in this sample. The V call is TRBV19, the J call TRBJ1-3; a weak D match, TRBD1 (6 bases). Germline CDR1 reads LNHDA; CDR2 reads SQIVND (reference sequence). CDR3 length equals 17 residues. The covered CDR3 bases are TGTGCCAGTAGTATCCCGAAACAGGGCCCCTCTGGAAACACT. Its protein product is CASSIPKQGPSGNT. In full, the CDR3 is CASSIPKQGPSGNTIYF.

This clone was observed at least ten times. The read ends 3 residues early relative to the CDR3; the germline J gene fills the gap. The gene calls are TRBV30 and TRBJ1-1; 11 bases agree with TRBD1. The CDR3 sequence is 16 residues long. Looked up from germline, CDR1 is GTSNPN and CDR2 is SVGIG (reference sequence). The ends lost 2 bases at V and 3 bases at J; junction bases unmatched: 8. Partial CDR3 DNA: TGTGCCTGGAGTCTTTGGACAGGGGGCGGGGACACTGAA. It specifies CAWSLWTGGGDTE. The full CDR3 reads CAWSLWTGGGDTEAFF.

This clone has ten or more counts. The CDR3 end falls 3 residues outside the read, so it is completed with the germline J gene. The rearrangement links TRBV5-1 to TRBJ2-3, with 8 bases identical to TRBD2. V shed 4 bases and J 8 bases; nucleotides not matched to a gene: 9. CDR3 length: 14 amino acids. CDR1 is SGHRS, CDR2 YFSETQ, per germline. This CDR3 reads CASSPDTGGSTQYF. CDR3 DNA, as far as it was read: TGCGCCAGCAGCCCGGATACGGGGGGGAGTACG.